Described below is a single TCR beta chain sequence and its context. This specimen comes from a study of PD-1 blockade in classical Hodgkin lymphoma. This table comes from immunoSEQ multiplex PCR, and its TCRdb copy is limited to in-frame clones, with some not included. The table shows nearly 60,000 clones, with approximately 90% occurring only once. The germline CDR1 and CDR2 sequences are SGHDT and YYEEEE. Losses at the gene ends were 0 bases for V and 11 bases for J; bases not matched to a gene: 10. The CDR3 sequence is 15 residues long. Exposure to brentuximab vedotin varied, and each patient had relapsed following autologous stem cell transplantation.

This chain joins TRBV5-6 and TRBJ1-5; 8 nucleotides agree with TRBD1. The sample was peripheral blood mononuclear cells (PBMCs), taken before the second cycle of nivolumab. The source is a human donor with classical Hodgkin lymphoma. The CDR3 loop reads CASSLGGQALWSQHF. For the CDR3, the DNA is TGTGCCAGCAGCTTGGGGGGACAGGCGCTCTGGTCCCAGCATTTT.